Listed here are 14 T cell receptor beta chains from one sample, sequenced in a study of PD-1 blockade in classical Hodgkin lymphoma. Assay: immunoSEQ multiplex PCR; the TCRdb copy retains only in-frame clones and omits some. The sample holds about 40,000 clones, around 71% seen once. There was relapse after autologous stem cell transplantation in every patient, and there was variation in brentuximab vedotin exposure. This material consisted of peripheral blood mononuclear cells (PBMCs), taken at baseline. The receptor source for this set is a human donor with classical Hodgkin lymphoma.

In this sample, this clone is medium-sized. The V gene is TRBV27, the J gene TRBJ2-2, with TRBD2 as a possible D gene (6 bases). V lost 5 bases to trimming and J lost 3 bases, with 13 bases between them. This CDR3 contains 15 residues. Germline V lookup: CDR1 MNHEY, CDR2 SMNVEV (reference sequence). The CDR3, as DNA: TGTGCCAGCAGTCCAGGGACTGGGGACACCGGGGAGCTGTTTTTT. This sequence encodes CASSPGTGDTGELFF.

The chain carries TRBV19 and TRBJ1-1; perhaps TRBD1 as D (5 bases). The CDR3 is made up of 14 amino acids. V lost 6 bases to trimming and J lost 1 base, with 12 bases between them. Per the germline V gene, CDR1 is LNHDA and CDR2 is SQIVND (reference sequence). CDR3 in DNA: TGTGCCAGTAGAAGCCGGGGCCGGAACACTGAAGCTTTCTTT. Translation gives CASRSRGRNTEAFF.

This chain links TRBV9 with TRBJ1-3, with D possibly being TRBD1 (6 bases). This CDR3 contains 14 residues. Trimming removed 3 bases from V and 0 bases from J, with 7 bases in between. Germline CDR1 and CDR2: SGDLS and YYNGEE. The chain's CDR3 is CASSEGGSGNTIYF. CDR3 coding DNA: TGTGCCAGCAGCGAGGGGGGCTCTGGAAACACCATATATTTT.

V and J are TRBV19 and TRBJ2-7; D remains unclear. The CDR3 is 11 amino acids. The germline V gene has CDR1 LNHDA and CDR2 SQIVND (reference sequence). Trimming removed 6 bases at V and 4 bases at J, with 7 bases between. Here the CDR3 DNA reads TGTGCCAGTAGGCGTGAGTACGAGCAGTACTTC. Translating gives CASRREYEQYF.

The genes are TRBV6-5 and TRBJ1-1; 9 positions agree with TRBD1. Germline V gene sequence: CDR1 MNHEY, CDR2 SVGAGI. V was clipped by 6 bases and J by 6 bases; unmatched bases: 5. This CDR3 comprises 13 residues. As DNA, the CDR3 is TGTGCCAGCAGAAACAGGGGGCAACCTGAAGCTTTCTTT. Encoded protein: CASRNRGQPEAFF.

Only a few counts were recorded for this clone. This chain links TRBV6-5 with TRBJ1-1; D remains ambiguous. V lost 0 bases and J 0 bases, leaving 5 bases between the germline ends. Looked up from germline, CDR1 is MNHEY and CDR2 is SVGAGI. The CDR3 is made up of 14 amino acids. Here the CDR3 reads CASSYSGVNTEAFF. The CDR3 DNA is TGTGCCAGCAGTTACTCAGGCGTGAACACTGAAGCTTTCTTT.

This clone was picked up a small number of times. The sample carries other DNA sequences with the same CDR3. V and J are TRBV5-4 and TRBJ1-1; no firm D call. CDR1 SGHNT and CDR2 YYREEE come from the germline V gene (reference sequence). Trimming stripped 4 bases from V and 1 base from J, with 11 bases between. The CDR3 consists of 14 residues. The CDR3 sequence is CASSPGRWNTEAFF. The CDR3 DNA reads TGTGCCAGCAGCCCCGGACGCTGGAACACTGAAGCTTTCTTT.

This sequence joins TRBV6-5 and TRBJ2-1; 11 bases align to TRBD1. The length of the CDR3 is 13 residues. CDR1 and CDR2 from the germline V gene are MNHEY and SVGAGI. Losses at the gene ends were 6 bases for V and 7 bases for J; bases not matched to a gene: 2. The CDR3 DNA reads as TGTGCCAGCAGGGACAGGGGGCCAAATGAGCAGTTCTTC. It yields the protein CASRDRGPNEQFF.

This clone was counted at least ten times. The chain employs TRBV5-6 and TRBJ1-1; D may be TRBD1 (5 bases). CDR1 is SGHDT and CDR2 is YYEEEE in the germline V gene. CDR3 length equals 12 residues. Deletions cut 4 bases from V and 5 bases from J, with 9 bases between. CDR3 in DNA: TGTGCCAGCAGCCCAGGGACGACTGAAGCTTTCTTT. Its protein is CASSPGTTEAFF.

The J gene is TRBJ2-3, the V gene TRBV28; 10 nucleotides align to TRBD1. Germline-derived CDR1 and CDR2 are MDHEN and SYDVKM. V dropped 4 bases and J dropped 5; count of bases not matched to a gene: 9. The CDR3 is 16 amino acids. In DNA form, the CDR3 reads TGTGCCAGCAGTTCTCCGGGACAGGGGCGGGGAGATACGCAGTATTTT. This codes for CASSSPGQGRGDTQYF.

This clone was seen just once. CDR3 in amino acids: CATSRDRANTEAFF. DNA for the CDR3: TGTGCCACCAGTCGTGACAGGGCGAACACTGAAGCTTTCTTT. The genes are TRBV15 and TRBJ1-1; 7 bases match TRBD1. Trimming took 6 bases from V and 1 from J; bases not matched to a gene: 5. This CDR3 comprises 14 residues. Germline loops: CDR1 LNHNV, CDR2 YYDKDF (reference sequence). Full variable domain (missing parts from reference TRBV15 and TRBJ1-1): DAMVIQNPRYQVTQFGKPVTLSCSQTLNHNVMYWYQQKSSQAPKLLFHYYDKDFNNEADTPDNFQSRRPNTSFCFLDIRSPGLGDTAMYLCATSRDRANTEAFFGQGTRLTVV.

V is TRBV7-8 and J is TRBJ2-1; 8 bases fit TRBD2. CDR3 length: 16 amino acids. Germline CDR1 SGHVS, CDR2 FQNEAQ. The ends lost 2 bases at V and 10 bases at J; junction bases unmatched: 13. CDR3 DNA sequence: TGTGCCAGCAGCTTACGAGTATCGGGGGGGCAATTGGAGCAGTTCTTC. Amino acids: CASSLRVSGGQLEQFF.

The chain recombines TRBV27 with TRBJ2-1, with a tentative D call TRBD2 (7 bases). The CDR3 is 14 residues long. The V end was cut by 6 bases, the J end by 11 bases, with 20 bases between. Looked up from germline, CDR1 is MNHEY and CDR2 is SMNVEV (reference sequence). The DNA of the CDR3 is TGTGCCAGCAGCTCCACCTTAGCCGGGGGGCAGCAGTTCTTC. Protein: CASSSTLAGGQQFF.

This chain joins TRBV25-1 and TRBJ2-7, with 9 bases that match TRBD1. J gave up 1 base and V 4 bases, and 5 bases lay outside the gene matches. The germline gives CDR1 MGHDK, CDR2 SYGVNS. The CDR3 spans 15 residues. The DNA of the CDR3 is TGTGCCAGCAGTGTCACCGGGACAGGGTCCTACGAGCAGTACTTC. This gives the protein CASSVTGTGSYEQYF.